The rows below give T cell receptor beta chains drawn from one sample of a study of human T cells and chemical hapten exposure. In TCRdb, the RACE reads were re-called with MiXCR into one record per CDR3 protein. The sample has 300,000 to 350,000 distinct CDR3 sequences, about 7% seen once; the top ten hold 7.5% to 9%. The specimen was whole blood, collected in connection with sensitization to the hapten diphenylcyclopropenone (DPC). The source is a woman aged 18-35 years with alopecia areata. Some clones in this sample may be carry-over from other donors' samples. Both conserved end residues are part of each CDR3. The D gene is left open where the match is weak. Rows give clone size only sometimes, using once, few, many, or a class for an expanded clone.

j_call: TRBJ2-4
clone_size: many
v_call: TRBV6-2/TRBV6-3
d_call: TRBD2
cdr3_nt: TGTGCCAGCAGCCAAGGACTAGCGGCAATTCAGTACTTC
cdr3_aa: CASSQGLAAIQYF

j_call: TRBJ1-1
clone_size: once
v_call: TRBV25-1
d_call: NA
cdr3_nt: TGTGCCAGCAGTGAAGCCAGCCGTGAAGCTTTCTTT
cdr3_aa: CASSEASREAFF

j_call: TRBJ2-1
clone_size: NA
v_call: TRBV15
d_call: NA
cdr3_nt: TGTGCCACCAGCAGTGGGTCGGAATCCTACAATGAGCAGTTCTTC
cdr3_aa: CATSSGSESYNEQFF

j_call: TRBJ1-2
clone_size: NA
v_call: TRBV7-8
d_call: NA
cdr3_nt: TGTGCCAGCAGTTCTACCGGGATGGTCTATGGCTACACCTTC
cdr3_aa: CASSSTGMVYGYTF

j_call: TRBJ1-1
clone_size: few
v_call: TRBV11-3
d_call: NA
cdr3_nt: TGTGCCAGCAGCATTGGGGGGCCGAACACTGAAGCTTTCTTT
cdr3_aa: CASSIGGPNTEAFF

j_call: TRBJ2-3
clone_size: many
v_call: TRBV11-2
d_call: NA
cdr3_nt: TGTGCCAGCAGCTTAGTTCGGGCCACAGATACGCAGTATTTT
cdr3_aa: CASSLVRATDTQYF

j_call: TRBJ2-3
clone_size: NA
v_call: TRBV4-3
d_call: NA
cdr3_nt: TGCGCCAGCAGCCAAGATCCGACTTACACAGATACGCAGTATTTT
cdr3_aa: CASSQDPTYTDTQYF

j_call: TRBJ1-4
clone_size: many
v_call: TRBV2
d_call: NA
cdr3_nt: TGTGCCAGCACCCACGAGGAAAAACTGTTTTTT
cdr3_aa: CASTHEEKLFF

j_call: TRBJ1-5
clone_size: NA
v_call: TRBV12-3/TRBV12-4
d_call: NA
cdr3_nt: TGTGCCAGCAGTATAGGACGGATTAGCAATCAGCCCCAGCATTTT
cdr3_aa: CASSIGRISNQPQHF

j_call: TRBJ1-1
clone_size: NA
v_call: TRBV7-9
d_call: NA
cdr3_nt: TGTGCCAGCAGCTCCGGGACGGGGGCTACGGACACTGAAGCTTTCTTT
cdr3_aa: CASSSGTGATDTEAFF

j_call: TRBJ2-2
clone_size: few
v_call: TRBV6-1
d_call: NA
cdr3_nt: TGTGCCAGCCGTAGGGGGGAGACCGGGGAGCTGTTTTTT
cdr3_aa: CASRRGETGELFF

j_call: TRBJ2-7
clone_size: NA
v_call: TRBV9
d_call: NA
cdr3_nt: TGTGCCAGCAGCGTTTACGGGGGGCGCGACGAGCAGTACTTC
cdr3_aa: CASSVYGGRDEQYF

j_call: TRBJ1-4
clone_size: many
v_call: TRBV10-2
d_call: NA
cdr3_nt: TGCGCCAGCAGCAGACGCTTTAATGAAAAACTGTTTTTT
cdr3_aa: CASSRRFNEKLFF

j_call: TRBJ1-2
clone_size: few
v_call: TRBV7-3
d_call: NA
cdr3_nt: TGTGCCAGCACCTCCAACCCGAGGGGGAGGGATCGTGGCTATGGCTACACCTTC
cdr3_aa: CASTSNPRGRDRGYGYTF

j_call: TRBJ2-7
clone_size: few
v_call: TRBV27
d_call: TRBD2
cdr3_nt: TGTGCCAGCAGGAGGTCGGGGGGGCCCTACGAGCAGTACTTC
cdr3_aa: CASRRSGGPYEQYF